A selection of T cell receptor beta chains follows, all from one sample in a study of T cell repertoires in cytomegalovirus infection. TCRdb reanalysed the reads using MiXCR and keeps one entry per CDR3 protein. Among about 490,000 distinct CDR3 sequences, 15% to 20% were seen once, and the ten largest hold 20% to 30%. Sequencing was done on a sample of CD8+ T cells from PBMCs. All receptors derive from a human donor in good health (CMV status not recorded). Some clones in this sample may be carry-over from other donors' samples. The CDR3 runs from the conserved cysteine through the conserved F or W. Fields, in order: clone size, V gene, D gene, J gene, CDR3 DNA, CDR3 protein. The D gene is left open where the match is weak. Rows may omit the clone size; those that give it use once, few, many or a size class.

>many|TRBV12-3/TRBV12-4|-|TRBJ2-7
TGTGCCAGCAGTTTAAGGGGGGGGGTTCTTTCCTACGAGCAGTACTTC
CASSLRGGVLSYEQYF
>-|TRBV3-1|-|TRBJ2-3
TGTGCCAGCACCCCAACAGACCCTCGGGATACGCAGTATTTT
CASTPTDPRDTQYF
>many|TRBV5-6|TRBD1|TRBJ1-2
TGTGCCAGCAGCCAACGGGACAGAGGGAACTATGGCTACACCTTC
CASSQRDRGNYGYTF
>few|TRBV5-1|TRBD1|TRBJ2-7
TGCGCCAGCAGCCCCTTGACAGGGTGGGCCTACGAGCAGTACTTC
CASSPLTGWAYEQYF
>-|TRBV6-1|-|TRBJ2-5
TGTGCCAGCAGGAAAGGGGAAATGGGGCAAGAGACCCAGTACTTC
CASRKGEMGQETQYF
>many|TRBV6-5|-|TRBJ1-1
TGTGCCAGCAGTTACAGTCCGGACAGCGACACTGAAGCTTTCTTT
CASSYSPDSDTEAFF
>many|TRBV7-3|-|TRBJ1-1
TGTGCCAGCAGCTCCGCCACTTTACAGGGCATGAACACTGAAGCTTTCTTT
CASSSATLQGMNTEAFF
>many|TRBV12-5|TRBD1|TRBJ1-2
TGTGCTAGTGGTTTGGTTACAGGGGATAACTATGGCTACACCTTC
CASGLVTGDNYGYTF
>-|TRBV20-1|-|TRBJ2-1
TGCAGTGCTAGAGATGCAGGGAAGAATGAGCAGTTCTTC
CSARDAGKNEQFF
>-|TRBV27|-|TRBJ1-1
TGTGCCAGCAGTTACATGGTCGGGGACACTGAAGCTTTCTTT
CASSYMVGDTEAFF
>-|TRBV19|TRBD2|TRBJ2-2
TGTGCCAGTAGTTCAGGGACTAGCGGGTCCCCCGGGGAGCTGTTTTTT
CASSSGTSGSPGELFF
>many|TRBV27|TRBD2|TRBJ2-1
TGTGCCAGCAGTTTCCGGACTAGTCACAATGAGCAGTTCTTC
CASSFRTSHNEQFF
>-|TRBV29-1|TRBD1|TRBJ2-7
TGCAGCGTCGATAACCGGGACAGTGGTAGCTCCTACGAGCAGTACTTC
CSVDNRDSGSSYEQYF
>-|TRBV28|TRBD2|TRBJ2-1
TGTGCCAGCAGGCCCGGACTAGCGGGAGGCCCGGAGCAGTTCTTC
CASRPGLAGGPEQFF
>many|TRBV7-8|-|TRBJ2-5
TGTGCCAGCAGACGAACCTCGCCCCCCTCCGGGGAGACCCAGTACTTC
CASRRTSPPSGETQYF
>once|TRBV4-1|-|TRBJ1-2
TGCGCCAGCAGCCAAGATCAGCTTTACTATGGCTACACCTTC
CASSQDQLYYGYTF
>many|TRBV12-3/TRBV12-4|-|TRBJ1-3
TGTGCCAGCCTCATCGGTTCTGGAAACACCATATATTTT
CASLIGSGNTIYF
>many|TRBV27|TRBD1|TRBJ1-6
TGTGCCAGCAGCAACGCCCACCTCAGGGGGGACTCACCCCTCCACTTT
CASSNAHLRGDSPLHF
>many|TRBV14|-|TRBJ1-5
TGTGCCAGCAGCTCTTTGAGCAATCAGCCCCAGCATTTT
CASSSLSNQPQHF
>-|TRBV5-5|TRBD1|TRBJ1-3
TGTGCCAGCAGCAGTGGACAGGGGCTAATTGGAAACACCATATATTTT
CASSSGQGLIGNTIYF
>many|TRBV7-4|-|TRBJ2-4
TGTGCGCGGAAAAACATCCAGTACTTC
CARKNIQYF
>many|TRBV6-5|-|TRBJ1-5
TGTGCCAGCAGTCTAGGACAGTATAGCAATCAGCCCCAGCATTTT
CASSLGQYSNQPQHF
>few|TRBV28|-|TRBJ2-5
TGTGCCAGCAGTTTACCCGCCAGGACAGAAAGTTACCAAGAGACCCAGTACTTC
CASSLPARTESYQETQYF
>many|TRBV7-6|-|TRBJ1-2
TGTGCCAGCAGCCCTATTGGAGGGCAGATGGATGGCTACACCTTC
CASSPIGGQMDGYTF
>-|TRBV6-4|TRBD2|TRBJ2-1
TGTGCCAACAGTGACTCGGGAGGCGGGGGACTATACAATGAGCAGTTCTTC
CANSDSGGGGLYNEQFF
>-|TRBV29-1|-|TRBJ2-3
TGCAGCGTGGCAGGAATGGTAACGTCCACAGATACGCAGTATTTT
CSVAGMVTSTDTQYF
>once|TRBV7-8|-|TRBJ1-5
TGTGCCAGCAGCACCTCTACAAGGGGCAATCAGCCCCAGCATTTT
CASSTSTRGNQPQHF
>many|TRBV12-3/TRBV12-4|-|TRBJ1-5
TGTGCCAGCAGCGCAGGGATTTTACGCAATCAGCCCCAGCATTTT
CASSAGILRNQPQHF
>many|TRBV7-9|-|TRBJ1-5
TGTGCCAGCAGCTCCGACAGAGGGGGGAATCAGCCCCAGCATTTT
CASSSDRGGNQPQHF
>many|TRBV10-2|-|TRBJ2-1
TGCGCCAGCAGCCCGCCCACGGAGGGATATGAGCAGTTCTTC
CASSPPTEGYEQFF
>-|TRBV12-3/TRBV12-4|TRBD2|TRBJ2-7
TGTGCCAGCAGATATAGCGGGAGTAGGTCCTACGAGCAGTACTTC
CASRYSGSRSYEQYF
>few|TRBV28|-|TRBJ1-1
TGTGCCAGCAGTTTAAGGTCCATGGGCGTGAACACTGAAGCTTTCTTT
CASSLRSMGVNTEAFF
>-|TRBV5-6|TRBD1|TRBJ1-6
TGTGCCAGCAGCTGGGGACAGAATTCACCCCTCCACTTT
CASSWGQNSPLHF
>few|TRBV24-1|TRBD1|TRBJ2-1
TGTGCCACCAGTGATTTGGGACAGGGGCGTTTTGCTGAGCAGTTCTTC
CATSDLGQGRFAEQFF
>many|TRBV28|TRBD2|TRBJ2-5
TGTGCCAGCAGTTCCGGGGTAGCGGGAGGGTCGGGAGAGACCCAGTACTTC
CASSSGVAGGSGETQYF
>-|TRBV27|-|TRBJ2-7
TGTGCCAGCAGATCACAGGGTCACTACGAGCAGTACTTC
CASRSQGHYEQYF
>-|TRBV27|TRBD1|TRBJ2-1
TGTGCCTGCAGTTTCGTTAGGGACAGGGATGAGCAGTTCTTC
CACSFVRDRDEQFF
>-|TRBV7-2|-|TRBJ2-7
TGTGCCAGCAGCTCCGATACCCGGTACGAGCAGTACTTC
CASSSDTRYEQYF
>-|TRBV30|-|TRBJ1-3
TGTGCCTGGAGCCCTCCAGGGTATGTTGGAAACACCATATATTTT
CAWSPPGYVGNTIYF
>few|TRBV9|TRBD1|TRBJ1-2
TGTGCCAGCGGAGGACAGGCCTCTAACTATGGCTACACCTTC
CASGGQASNYGYTF
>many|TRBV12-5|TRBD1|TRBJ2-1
TGTGCTAGTGGTTCCATTTTAAAAGGGGGCCATGAGCAGTTCTTC
CASGSILKGGHEQFF
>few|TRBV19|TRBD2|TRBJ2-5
TGTGCCAGTAGTAGATCAAGCGGGAGGGCCTCTCAAGAGACCCAGTACTTC
CASSRSSGRASQETQYF
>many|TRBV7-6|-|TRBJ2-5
TGTGCCAGCAGCCCCCGTGAACGCGAGACCCAGTACTTC
CASSPRERETQYF
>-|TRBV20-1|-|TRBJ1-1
TGCAGTGCTAGGGACGGACGATACACTGAAGCTTTCTTT
CSARDGRYTEAFF
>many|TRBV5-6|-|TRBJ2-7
TGTGCCAGCAGCTTGGCCCAATTAGTCTACGAGCAGTACTTC
CASSLAQLVYEQYF
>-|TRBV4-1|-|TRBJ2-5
TGCGCCAGCAGCACAGAGTACCAAGAGACCCAGTACTTC
CASSTEYQETQYF
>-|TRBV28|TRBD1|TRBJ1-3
TGTGCCAGCAGTTTAAGAGGGGGCGCGGGAAACACCATATATTTT
CASSLRGGAGNTIYF
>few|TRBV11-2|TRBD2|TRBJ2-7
TGTGCCAGCAGCTCTACGATCACTAGCGGGGGGTACTACGAGCAGTACTTC
CASSSTITSGGYYEQYF
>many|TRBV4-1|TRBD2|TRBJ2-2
TGCGCCAGCAACCCCCTGGGACTAGCCCCCGGCACCGGGGAGCTGTTTTTT
CASNPLGLAPGTGELFF
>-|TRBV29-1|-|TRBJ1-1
TGCAGCGTTGATCGCATAGGGGGGTGGAGCACTGAAGCTTTCTTT
CSVDRIGGWSTEAFF
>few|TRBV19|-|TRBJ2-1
TGTGCCAGTAAATGGGGAGAAGGAAATGAGCAGTTCTTC
CASKWGEGNEQFF
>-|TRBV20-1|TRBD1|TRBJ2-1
TGCAGTGCTAGAGACCTAACCGGGACAGGGAGCAATGAGCAGTTCTTC
CSARDLTGTGSNEQFF
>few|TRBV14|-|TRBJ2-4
TGTGCCAGCAGCCAAGAAGGTCGCGGTCAGTACTTC
CASSQEGRGQYF
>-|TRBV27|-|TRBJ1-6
TGTGCCAGCAGTCCCCCAGGGGCACCCCTCCACTTT
CASSPPGAPLHF
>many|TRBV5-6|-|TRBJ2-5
TGTGCCAGCAGCCGGGGGGTGGACAGACAAGAGACCCAGTACTTC
CASSRGVDRQETQYF